This TCR beta chain came from a study of technical replicates of blood from a handful of donors. Profiled with immunoSEQ multiplex PCR; TCRdb holds only in-frame clones, not every one. Counted here are some 70,000 clones, under 98% occurring once; the ten biggest clones make up around 0.29%. This CDR3 is 13 amino acids long. V was cut by 6 bases and J by 1 base, with 6 bases left in between. Germline CDR1 is MNHEY and CDR2 is SMNVEV (reference sequence). V is TRBV27 and J is TRBJ2-2; D unclear. The sample comprised T cells isolated from PBMCs. The sequence came from a human donor in good health. The CDR3 DNA reads as TGTGCCAGCAGGAATAGGAACACCGGGGAGCTGTTTTTT. Its translation: CASRNRNTGELFF.